What follows are 22 T cell receptor beta chains derived from one specimen sequenced in a study of beta chain features in type 1 diabetes. Reverse transcription of all isolated RNA meant that expressed TCRB transcripts were sequenced. Libraries were prepared by immunoSEQ multiplex PCR; TCRdb keeps only in-frame clonotypes and omits some of them. The data contain under 550,000 clones, 11% of them singletons. The sample consisted of naive CD4+ T cells from blood. The receptors stem from a woman aged 18 to 35 in good health.

The chain links TRBV7-3 to TRBJ2-5; a possible D gene is TRBD1 (6 bases). This CDR3 comprises 14 residues. The V end was cut by 5 bases, the J end by 5 bases, with 15 bases between. Germline-derived CDR1 and CDR2 are SGHTA and FQGTGA. CDR3 amino acids: CASSRGPRGETQYF. The CDR3 DNA reads TGTGCCAGCAGCCGAGGGCCGAGGGGGGAGACCCAGTACTTC.

This clone was observed a few times. The V call is TRBV5-1, the J call TRBJ2-5; a possible D gene is TRBD2 (6 bases). CDR1 and CDR2 (germline): SGHRS, YFSETQ. The CDR3 spans 14 residues. The V gene lost 3 bases and the J gene lost 3 bases, with 12 bases spanning the gap. The CDR3 DNA follows: TGCGCCAGCAGCTGGGCGTCGGGGGAAGAGACCCAGTACTTC. Translated: CASSWASGEETQYF.

The chain employs TRBV27 and TRBJ1-1; no definite D call. CDR3 length: 13 amino acids. Trimming removed 2 bases at V and 5 bases at J, with 9 bases between. CDR1 is MNHEY, CDR2 SMNVEV, per germline (reference sequence). DNA of the CDR3: TGTGCCAGCAGTTTAGTCGGGGATACTGAAGCTTTCTTT. Translating gives CASSLVGDTEAFF.

The chain recombines TRBV28 with TRBJ1-1, with D hard to call. The CDR3 extends over 11 amino acids. Trimming removed 7 bases at V and 3 bases at J, with 6 bases between. Per the germline V gene, CDR1 is MDHEN and CDR2 is SYDVKM. CDR3 sequence (DNA): TGTGCCAGCACCCACTACACTGAAGCTTTCTTT. Its translation: CASTHYTEAFF. Full variable domain (missing parts from reference TRBV28 and TRBJ1-1): DVKVTQSSRYLVKRTGEKVFLECVQDMDHENMFWYRQDPGLGLRLIYFSYDVKMKEKGDIPEGYSVSREKKERFSLILESASTNQTSMYLCASTHYTEAFFGQGTRLTVV.

This clone was observed a few times. Additional DNA sequences in this sample encode the identical CDR3. CDR3 bases: TGCAGTGCTAGAAGGAACACTGAAGCTTTCTTT. Translated: CSARRNTEAFF. The V call is TRBV20-1, the J call TRBJ1-1; D gene unclear. Deletions cut 2 bases from V and 1 base from J, with 2 bases between. CDR3 size: 11 residues. CDR1 and CDR2 (germline): DFQATT, SNEGSKA (reference sequence).

This clone occurred a few times. The chain's CDR3 is CASSYRVGTQEFF. CDR3 bases: TGTGCCAGCAGCTACAGGGTTGGGACACAGGAGTTCTTC. J is TRBJ2-1 and V is TRBV14, with D perhaps TRBD1 (6 bases). Germline CDR1 is SGHDN and CDR2 is FVKESK. The germline V and J ends were trimmed by 5 bases and 14 bases, with 19 bases remaining between them. This CDR3 spans 13 amino acids.

The chain links TRBV7-2 to TRBJ2-1, with 7 bases aligning to TRBD2. CDR3 length: 14 residues. Germline CDR1 reads SGHTA; CDR2 reads FQGNSA. Trimming took 4 bases from V and 8 from J; bases not matched to a gene: 8. The CDR3 DNA reads as TGTGCCAGCAGCTACCAGCGGGGTGGGGATGAGCAGTTCTTC. It translates to CASSYQRGGDEQFF.

This clone showed up just a few times. V is TRBV14 and J is TRBJ1-2; D unclear. Trimming pared 1 base from V and 1 base from J, leaving 10 bases between. Germline values: CDR1 SGHDN, CDR2 FVKESK. The CDR3 has 15 residues. The CDR3 region is CASSQGGGYNYGYTF. CDR3 bases: TGTGCCAGCAGCCAAGGGGGAGGATATAACTATGGCTACACCTTC.

This clone has more than one count but fewer than ten. The chain is built from TRBV7-2 and TRBJ1-2, with D perhaps TRBD1 (6 bases). Trimming shortened V by 5 bases and J by 5 bases, and 18 bases separated the two germline ends. CDR1 is SGHTA, CDR2 FQGNSA, per germline. The CDR3 loop spans 15 amino acids. For the CDR3, the DNA is TGTGCCAGCAGCCCCTTCACCGGACAGACTTATGGCTACACCTTC. This codes for CASSPFTGQTYGYTF.

Only a few counts were recorded for this clone. This sequence joins TRBV21-1 and TRBJ2-7; the table calls TRBD1, which could not be checked here. TRBV21-1 is described as a pseudogene. CDR3 length equals 17 residues. As DNA, the CDR3 is TGTGCCAGCAGCAAAGTCCTGGACAGGGCCGAGGGCTACGAGCAGTACGTC. Amino acid sequence: CASSKVLDRAEGYEQYV.

The chain couples TRBV5-6 to TRBJ2-3; 10 bases map to TRBD2. Germline V gene sequence: CDR1 SGHDT, CDR2 YYEEEE. This CDR3 is built from 18 residues. Unmatched junction bases numbered 12, after V lost 3 bases and J lost 2 bases. CDR3 coding DNA: TGTGCCAGCAGCTACCAACTAGCGGGACTTCGGAACACAGATACGCAGTATTTT. It translates to CASSYQLAGLRNTDTQYF.

This clone was counted a few times. This sequence joins TRBV7-2 and TRBJ2-1, with D maybe TRBD1 (6 bases). Germline-derived CDR1 and CDR2 are SGHTA and FQGNSA. Trimming pared 5 bases from V and 2 bases from J, leaving 13 bases between. The CDR3 sequence is 15 residues long. The CDR3 region is CASSPEDRAYNEQFF. The CDR3, as DNA: TGTGCCAGCAGCCCCGAGGACAGAGCCTACAATGAGCAGTTCTTC.

A few counts support this clone. The chain employs TRBV5-1 and TRBJ2-5; possibly TRBD1 for D (6 bases). Trimming took off 0 bases at V and 6 bases at J, with 9 bases between the two ends. Germline CDR1 reads SGHRS; CDR2 reads YFSETQ. The CDR3 is 13 amino acids. CDR3 DNA: TGCGCCAGCAGCTTGGACAGGGAGAAGACCCAGTACTTC. Amino acid sequence: CASSLDREKTQYF.

The sample holds a few counts of this clone. The chain has TRBV7-9 and TRBJ1-2, with TRBD1 matching over 7 bases. After removal of 2 bases from V and 8 bases from J, the junction contained 8 bases not matched to a gene. The CDR3 totals 14 residues. Germline CDR1 is SEHNR and CDR2 is FQNEAQ (reference sequence). The CDR3 nucleotides read TGTGCCAGCAGCTTACCCTTAGACAGGGACGGCTACACCTTC. Amino acids: CASSLPLDRDGYTF.

The CDR3 here is CASSLVRTSGRETQYF. CDR3 nucleotide sequence: TGTGCCAGCAGCTTAGTAAGGACTAGCGGAAGAGAGACCCAGTACTTC. This chain joins TRBV7-9 and TRBJ2-5, with TRBD2 matching 10 bases. Unmatched junction bases numbered 6, after V lost 1 base and J lost 4 bases. CDR3 size: 16 residues. Looked up from germline, CDR1 is SEHNR and CDR2 is FQNEAQ (reference sequence).

The chain employs TRBV5-1 and TRBJ2-3; D is unclear. The V gene's germline CDR1 is SGHRS and CDR2 YFSETQ. The CDR3 runs to 11 residues. The V gene lost 1 base and the J gene lost 6 bases, with 3 bases spanning the gap. The CDR3 DNA reads TGCGCCAGCAGCTTGATGGATACGCAGTATTTT. Protein sequence: CASSLMDTQYF.

This clone was detected many times. The rearrangement links TRBV14 to TRBJ2-3; D gene unclear. The ends were cut back, 1 base at V and 8 bases at J, with 7 bases in the middle. The CDR3 has 12 residues. Looked up from germline, CDR1 is SGHDN and CDR2 is FVKESK. CDR3 sequence (DNA): TGTGCCAGCAGCCAAGTAATGTTTACGCAGTATTTT. Translation: CASSQVMFTQYF.

The genes are TRBV25-1 and TRBJ2-5; 8 nucleotides match TRBD1. There are 14 residues in the CDR3. CDR1 is MGHDK, CDR2 SYGVNS, per germline. V shed 8 bases and J 3 bases; nucleotides not matched to a gene: 8. CDR3 coding DNA: TGTGCCAGCGAGAGGACACAGGGGGAAGAGACCCAGTACTTC. This translates into CASERTQGEETQYF.

This clone was detected only a few times. The chain recombines TRBV10-3 with TRBJ2-4; either TRBD1 or TRBD2 may supply D (5 bases each). In germline, CDR1 is ENHRY, CDR2 SYGVKD. This CDR3 is 15 amino acids long. Trimming cost V 2 bases and J 3 bases, with 11 bases left between them. The CDR3 DNA follows: TGTGCCATCAGTGAGGGGGACGCCGGCAAAAACATTCAGTACTTC. Amino acids: CAISEGDAGKNIQYF.

There are a few counts of this clone. The chain recombines TRBV2 with TRBJ2-3, with D tentatively TRBD1 or TRBD2 (5 bases each). V was cut by 7 bases and J by 9 bases, with 14 bases left in between. Germline lookup yields CDR1 SNHLY and CDR2 FYNNEI. The CDR3 consists of 12 residues. CDR3 in amino acids: CASNGGSGTQYF. The CDR3 DNA reads as TGTGCCAGCAATGGGGGATCGGGAACGCAGTATTTT.

Ten or more counts support this clone. The rearrangement joins TRBV13 to TRBJ2-6, with unresolved D. The CDR3 spans 15 residues. With 8 bases removed from V and 1 base from J, the gap between germline ends came to 12 bases. From germline, CDR1 is PRHDT and CDR2 FYEKMQ (reference sequence). The CDR3 bases are TGTGCCAGCGGAGAAAGGCAGTCTGGGGCCAACGTCCTGACTTTC. This translates into CASGERQSGANVLTF. Looking up the rest from reference TRBV13 and TRBJ2-6 gives the full variable domain: AAGVIQSPRHLIKEKRETATLKCYPIPRHDTVYWYQQGPGQDPQFLISFYEKMQSDKGSIPDRFSAQQFSDYHSELNMSSLELGDSALYFCASGERQSGANVLTFGAGSRLTVL.

The chain couples TRBV2 to TRBJ1-4; weak D call: TRBD1 (5 bases). Germline loops: CDR1 SNHLY, CDR2 FYNNEI. V was shortened by 6 bases and J by 4 bases, with 12 bases between the two germline ends. There are 14 residues in the CDR3. CDR3 protein: CASRLQEINEKLFF. CDR3 bases: TGTGCCAGCAGGCTACAGGAGATTAATGAAAAACTGTTTTTT.